The 28 T cell receptor beta chains given below trace back to one sample, sequenced in a study of radiation and T cells in renal cell carcinoma. Produced via immunoSEQ multiplex PCR; TCRdb's table is partial and in-frame only. The sample has about 24,000 clones; 58% are singletons. Treatment denoted: treatment-naive control, cytoreductive nephrectomy. The material was tumor tissue, obtained from a patient whose treatment was nephrectomy without radiotherapy. These receptors all come from a man in his forties or fifties with renal cell carcinoma.

In its sample, this clone is medium-sized. This chain joins TRBV6-5 and TRBJ1-5, with 9 bases that match TRBD1. This CDR3 region has 15 residues. J was trimmed by 5 bases and V by 5 bases; bases with no gene match: 7. CDR1 MNHEY and CDR2 SVGAGI come from the germline V gene. CDR3 protein: CASSPTGQGDQPQHF. The CDR3 nucleotides read TGTGCCAGCAGTCCAACGGGACAGGGAGATCAGCCCCAGCATTTT.

The V call is TRBV5-5, the J call TRBJ2-6; possibly TRBD2 for D (6 bases). The CDR3 consists of 15 residues. V was shortened by 2 bases and J by 2 bases, with 8 bases between the two germline ends. Looked up from germline, CDR1 is SGHKS and CDR2 is YYEKEE (reference sequence). The CDR3, as DNA: TGTGCCAGCAGCTTAGGAGGGACTGGGGCCAACGTCCTGACTTTC. This translates into CASSLGGTGANVLTF.

The rearrangement uses TRBV4-3 and TRBJ2-2; 11 bases line up with TRBD1. Germline values: CDR1 LGHNA, CDR2 YSLEER. J was trimmed by 4 bases and V by 0 bases; bases with no gene match: 10. The CDR3 is 19 amino acids. CDR3 in amino acids: CASSQDSRTGGAPTGELFF. The CDR3 nucleotides are TGCGCCAGCAGCCAAGATTCAAGGACAGGGGGCGCACCCACCGGGGAGCTGTTTTTT.

A few counts support this clone. The chain recombines TRBV6-5 with TRBJ1-6, with a possible D match to TRBD1 (5 bases). The V and J ends lost 0 bases and 7 bases respectively, with 13 bases between them. The length of the CDR3 is 16 residues. In germline, CDR1 is MNHEY, CDR2 SVGAGI. CDR3 coding DNA: TGTGCCAGCAGTTACTCGACAAGGGGTTTCAATTCACCCCTCCACTTT. This sequence encodes CASSYSTRGFNSPLHF.

The CDR3 nucleotides read TGCGCCAGCAGCCAAGATGGCAGGGGCACAGATACGCAGTATTTT. This sequence encodes CASSQDGRGTDTQYF. The chain combines TRBV4-1 with TRBJ2-3, with D possibly being TRBD1 (5 bases). The CDR3 extends over 15 amino acids. The V end lost 0 bases, the J end lost 1 base, and 8 bases lay between the germline ends. CDR1 is MGHRA and CDR2 is YSYEKL in the germline V gene.

V gene TRBV7-2 combines with J gene TRBJ1-6, with TRBD1 as a possible D gene (5 bases). Germline-derived CDR1 and CDR2 are SGHTA and FQGNSA. This CDR3 contains 15 residues. Trimming took 1 base from V and 9 from J, leaving 13 bases between them. CDR3: CASSLGGVSGSPLHF. The CDR3 coding sequence is TGTGCCAGCAGCTTAGGGGGGGTTTCTGGTTCACCCCTCCACTTT.

CDR3 bases: TGCGCCAGCAGCTTGGAGGGCGGGAGCCCCTACAATGAGCAGTTCTTC. This sequence encodes CASSLEGGSPYNEQFF. This chain joins TRBV5-1 and TRBJ2-1; 7 nucleotides agree with TRBD2. The CDR3 covers 16 residues. Germline lookup yields CDR1 SGHRS and CDR2 YFSETQ. V shed 0 bases, J shed 2 bases, and the junction held 5 bases outside the gene matches.

The chain is built from TRBV7-9 and TRBJ1-3, with D unclear. The V and J ends lost 10 bases and 0 bases respectively, with 19 bases between them. In germline, CDR1 is SEHNR, CDR2 FQNEAQ (reference sequence). This CDR3 comprises 16 residues. As DNA, the CDR3 is TGTGCCATCGGGGTCGGGTCGCAACACTCTGGAAACACCATATATTTT. Residues: CAIGVGSQHSGNTIYF.

This clone has just a few counts. The chain is built from TRBV10-1 and TRBJ1-1; possible D gene TRBD1, 5 bases. This CDR3 contains 15 residues. V lost 3 bases, J lost 2 bases, and 13 bases lay in between. Germline V gene data show CDR1 as WNHNN and CDR2 as SYGVQD (reference sequence). The CDR3 sequence is CASSDGAAGNTEAFF. In nucleotides, the CDR3 is TGCGCCAGCAGTGACGGGGCAGCGGGAAACACTGAAGCTTTCTTT.

The rearrangement links TRBV5-1 to TRBJ2-5; D unclear. V lost 5 bases and J 2 bases, leaving 16 bases between the germline ends. The CDR3 extends over 15 amino acids. The V gene's germline CDR1 is SGHRS and CDR2 YFSETQ. CDR3 sequence reads: CASSYYPGSQETQYF. CDR3 nucleotide sequence: TGCGCCAGCAGTTACTACCCGGGCAGTCAAGAGACCCAGTACTTC.

V is TRBV27 and J is TRBJ1-2; possibly TRBD1 for D (6 bases). Germline V gene lookup returns CDR1 MNHEY and CDR2 SMNVEV (reference sequence). The CDR3 is 14 residues long. Trimming stripped 3 bases from V and 2 bases from J, with 10 bases between. The CDR3 sequence is CASSFRGGNYGYTF. CDR3 sequence (DNA): TGTGCCAGCAGTTTCCGGGGGGGCAACTATGGCTACACCTTC.

This rearrangement joins TRBV7-8 to TRBJ2-2; the D is unclear. The CDR3 length is 14 residues. From germline, CDR1 is SGHVS and CDR2 FQNEAQ. V was pared by 0 bases and J by 6 bases, with 8 bases between. CDR3 sequence reads: CASSLASKAGELFF. In DNA form, the CDR3 reads TGTGCCAGCAGCTTAGCGTCGAAGGCCGGGGAGCTGTTTTTT.

V is TRBV7-9 and J is TRBJ1-2; a possible D gene is TRBD1 (6 bases). Germline CDR1 reads SEHNR; CDR2 reads FQNEAQ (reference sequence). Deletions cut 6 bases from V and 4 bases from J, with 18 bases between. The CDR3 is 15 amino acids. The CDR3 DNA reads TGTGCCAGCAGTATTGGGACATTCCCTACCTATGGCTACACCTTC. It encodes CASSIGTFPTYGYTF. Supplemented by reference TRBV7-9 and TRBJ1-2, the full variable domain reads DTGVSQNPRHKITKRGQNVTFRCDPISEHNRLYWYRQTLGQGPEFLTYFQNEAQLEKSRLLSDRFSAERPKGSFSTLEIQRTEQGDSAMYLCASSIGTFPTYGYTFGSGTRLTVV.

The chain couples TRBV30 to TRBJ2-5; D unresolved. Germline V gives CDR1 GTSNPN, CDR2 SVGIG (reference sequence). This CDR3 is built from 12 residues. V dropped 5 bases and J dropped 7 bases, with 14 bases sitting between them. CDR3 in amino acids: CAWSTLGGTQYF. For the CDR3, the DNA is TGTGCCTGGTCGACCCTGGGCGGGACCCAGTACTTC.

This clone was detected a few times. The chain couples TRBV14 to TRBJ2-3; D is unclear. The V gene lost 4 bases and the J gene lost 0 bases, with 5 bases spanning the gap. The CDR3 covers 13 residues. In germline, CDR1 is SGHDN, CDR2 FVKESK. CDR3 bases: TGTGCCAGCAGCCTTAGGAGCACAGATACGCAGTATTTT. Translation gives CASSLRSTDTQYF.

The rearrangement uses TRBV7-9 and TRBJ1-1; D gene unclear. V was cut by 6 bases and J by 6 bases, with 11 bases left in between. This CDR3 has 12 amino acids. From germline, CDR1 is SEHNR and CDR2 FQNEAQ (reference sequence). CDR3 coding DNA: TGTGCCAGCAGTTCAGAGTCTGCTGAAGCTTTCTTT. Amino acid sequence: CASSSESAEAFF.

The chain joins TRBV7-8 to TRBJ1-5; the D is unclear. Germline CDR1 SGHVS, CDR2 FQNEAQ. V lost 1 base, J lost 3 bases, and 7 bases lay in between. CDR3 length equals 14 residues. In DNA, the CDR3 is TGTGCCAGCAGCTTAGTCGGTAACAATCAGCCCCAGCATTTT. Its translation is CASSLVGNNQPQHF.

V gene TRBV19 combines with J gene TRBJ1-6; D not resolved. V lost 3 bases and J lost 9, with 15 bases in between. Germline V gene data show CDR1 as LNHDA and CDR2 as SQIVND (reference sequence). This CDR3 has 15 amino acids. The DNA of the CDR3 is TGTGCCAGTAGTATTCAGCCTTCGAGCGGTTCACCCCTCCACTTT. Translation: CASSIQPSSGSPLHF. Supplemented by reference TRBV19 and TRBJ1-6, the full variable domain reads DGGITQSPKYLFRKEGQNVTLSCEQNLNHDAMYWYRQDPGQGLRLIYYSQIVNDFQKGDIAEGYSVSREKKESFPLTVTSAQKNPTAFYLCASSIQPSSGSPLHFGNGTRLTVT.

CDR3 residues: CASSNRDKNQPQHF. Written as DNA, the CDR3 is TGTGCCAGCTCCAACCGGGACAAAAATCAGCCCCAGCATTTT. J is TRBJ1-5 and V is TRBV19; a weak D match, TRBD1 (6 bases). The CDR3 has 14 amino acids. Per germline, CDR1 LNHDA and CDR2 SQIVND (reference sequence). Trimming cost V 9 bases and J 4 bases, with 16 bases left between them.

The chain employs TRBV27 and TRBJ1-1; no clear D. This CDR3 has 15 residues. CDR1 is MNHEY and CDR2 is SMNVEV in the germline V gene (reference sequence). Trimming pared 4 bases from V and 0 bases from J, leaving 12 bases between. The CDR3 reads CASSSGGNLNTEAFF. CDR3 nucleotides: TGTGCCAGCAGTTCAGGCGGAAACTTGAACACTGAAGCTTTCTTT.

This chain joins TRBV6-1 and TRBJ1-1, with unresolved D. The CDR3 contains 11 residues. The V end was cut by 4 bases, the J end by 7 bases, with 7 bases between. Germline assignment: CDR1 MNHNS and CDR2 SASEGT. The CDR3 DNA follows: TGTGCCAGCAGTGTGCAGCATGAAGCTTTCTTT. As protein: CASSVQHEAFF.

The gene calls are TRBV28 and TRBJ1-2; 9 positions agree with TRBD1. After removal of 5 bases from V and 4 bases from J, the junction contained 11 bases not matched to a gene. The length of the CDR3 is 16 residues. Germline-derived CDR1 and CDR2 are MDHEN and SYDVKM. The DNA for the CDR3 is TGTGCCAGCAGTCTCCCGGGACAGGGTTTGGTCTATGGCTACACCTTC. This translates into CASSLPGQGLVYGYTF.

The chain carries TRBV7-2 and TRBJ1-1; TRBD1 is a possible D gene (5 bases). Looked up from germline, CDR1 is SGHTA and CDR2 is FQGNSA. Trimming left V 2 bases short and J 1 base short, with 8 bases between. The CDR3 loop spans 14 amino acids. This chain's CDR3 is CASSLMGGNTEAFF. In DNA, the CDR3 is TGTGCCAGCAGCTTAATGGGGGGGAACACTGAAGCTTTCTTT.

The V gene is TRBV27, the J gene TRBJ1-1; the D is unclear. CDR1 is MNHEY and CDR2 is SMNVEV in the germline V gene (reference sequence). The ends were cut back, 5 bases at V and 2 bases at J, with 12 bases in the middle. The CDR3 extends over 14 amino acids. The CDR3 DNA reads as TGTGCCAGCAGTAAGACCGTCGGTAACACTGAAGCTTTCTTT. It is translated as CASSKTVGNTEAFF.

In this sample, this clone is medium-sized. The chain is built from TRBV6-1 and TRBJ1-4; possibly TRBD1 for D (5 bases). Trimming removed 0 bases at V and 8 bases at J, with 16 bases between. Germline assignment: CDR1 MNHNS and CDR2 SASEGT. The CDR3 covers 16 residues. CDR3 sequence (DNA): TGTGCCAGCAGTGAAGCCCTTAAGGGGACGAACGAAAAACTGTTTTTT. This translates into CASSEALKGTNEKLFF.

The DNA of the CDR3 is TGTGCCAGCAGTTTAAACAACAATTCACCCCTCCACTTT. It translates to CASSLNNNSPLHF. The chain carries TRBV27 and TRBJ1-6, with D hard to call. Trimming left V 2 bases short and J 7 bases short, with 6 bases between. The CDR3 covers 13 residues. CDR1 and CDR2 (germline): MNHEY, SMNVEV (reference sequence).

The J gene is TRBJ1-5, the V gene TRBV9; TRBD1 might be the D (6 bases). Trimming left V 3 bases short and J 4 bases short, with 14 bases between. Germline V CDR1 and CDR2: SGDLS, YYNGEE. The length of the CDR3 is 15 residues. CDR3 in amino acids: CASSANGQLNQPQHF. CDR3 DNA: TGTGCCAGCAGCGCCAATGGACAGCTAAATCAGCCCCAGCATTTT.

The CDR3 region is CASKKGNSNYGYTF. DNA of the CDR3: TGTGCCAGTAAAAAAGGGAACTCTAACTATGGCTACACCTTC. The V gene is TRBV19, the J gene TRBJ1-2; D gene unclear. The germline gives CDR1 LNHDA, CDR2 SQIVND (reference sequence). With 7 bases removed from V and 0 bases from J, the gap between germline ends came to 12 bases. The CDR3 length is 14 residues.